This TCR beta chain was profiled in a study of blood T cell repertoires in COVID-19. Whole-study context: The samples span acute and convalescent COVID-19 from the United States, Italy and Spain. T cells, B-cell-depleted T cells, or PBMCs supplied cDNA or gDNA.

As handled by the study authors: Estimation of nucleated cell counts was performed using reference gene primer amplification. The assay was immunoSEQ multiplex PCR, and TCRdb's table has in-frame clones only and misses some. The V and J calls and clone size were taken over from that table, and D and trimming were inferred from the DNA. In the table there are about 76,000 clones, 75% to 90% of which are singletons. The CDR3 has 17 amino acids. Per the germline V gene, CDR1 is SGDLS and CDR2 is YYNGEE. After removal of 3 bases from V and 1 base from J, the junction contained 8 bases not matched to a gene.

Specimen: peripheral blood. This chain links TRBV9 with TRBJ1-3; 9 nucleotides line up with TRBD1. The clonotype originates from a human donor in a cohort sampled during active COVID-19. CDR3 in amino acids: CASSGRMTGGSGNTIYF. In DNA, the CDR3 is TGTGCCAGCAGCGGCCGGATGACAGGGGGGTCTGGAAACACCATATATTTT.